These 3 T cell receptor beta chains share one sample of origin, sequenced in a study of shared clonotypes between healthy human individuals. Sequencing used immunoSEQ multiplex PCR; TCRdb keeps in-frame clones, though not all of them. The sample has some 1,900,000 clones, about 94% seen once. Selected positively for CCR7 and CD45RO-negative, naive CD8 cells excluded terminally differentiated effector memory CD45RA+ cells. Sequenced input: naive CD8+ T cells sorted from blood. All receptors come from a man between 18 and 29 years old in good health.

The chain joins TRBV28 to TRBJ1-5; 10 bases align to TRBD1. V gave up 6 bases and J gave up 0 bases; unmatched junction bases: 14. Germline assignment: CDR1 MDHEN and CDR2 SYDVKM. CDR3 length: 19 amino acids. Here the CDR3 reads CASRLFPGTGVFSNQPQHF. The CDR3 DNA is TGTGCCAGCAGACTATTCCCCGGGACAGGGGTGTTTAGCAATCAGCCCCAGCATTTT.

Notes on this clone: Different DNA sequences within this sample yield the same CDR3. This chain uses TRBV30 with TRBJ2-7, with D tentatively TRBD1 (5 bases). The V end was cut by 5 bases, the J end by 3 bases, with 8 bases between. The CDR3 is 11 amino acids. Germline loops: CDR1 GTSNPN, CDR2 SVGIG (reference sequence). Here the CDR3 reads CAWGQGYEQYF. In DNA form, the CDR3 reads TGTGCCTGGGGACAAGGCTACGAGCAGTACTTC. Variable domain in full (rest from reference TRBV30 and TRBJ2-7): SQTIHQWPATLVQPVGSPLSLECTVEGTSNPNLYWYRQAAGRGLQLLFYSVGIGQISSEVPQNLSASRPQDRQFILSSKKLLLSDSGFYLCAWGQGYEQYFGPGTRLTVT.

The chain uses TRBV7-3 and TRBJ2-2, with D possibly matching TRBD1 (5 bases). V lost 0 bases, J lost 4 bases, and 15 bases lay in between. Germline CDR1 and CDR2: SGHTA and FQGTGA. The CDR3 is 17 amino acids. As DNA, the CDR3 is TGTGCCAGCAGCTTAACGTTCGGGCAGGGAAGCACCGGGGAGCTGTTTTTT. Its translation: CASSLTFGQGSTGELFF.